This TCR beta chain is drawn from a study of blood T cells in healthy people across ages. The wider study: In model experiments, template switching was able to capture about one barcoded beta molecule for every two T cells that were present.

With a J-beta primer mix and a sample-barcoded 5' primer, a second PCR ran about 6 to 11 cycles. Each CDR3 protein gets one entry after TCRdb re-called the 5' RACE reads with MiXCR. The sample shows approximately 400,000 distinct CDR3 sequences, 52% of them seen only once. Concerning this clonotype itself: Its antigen is not identified.

The CDR3 is made up of 13 amino acids. Findings and limits, study-wide: Older age went with lower TCR beta diversity per million T cells, in a roughly linear way.

The rearrangement uses TRBV21-1 and TRBJ1-2; the table's D gene call, TRBD1, was not cross checked with the DNA. TRBV21-1 is labeled a pseudogene. The TCR sequence derives from a man aged 55 to 70 in good health. Sample: blood. CDR3 residues: CASSKERGDGYTF. CDR3 sequence (DNA): TGTGCCAGCAGCAAGGAGAGGGGGGACGGCTACACCTTC.